Listed here is a single TCR beta chain. This entry is derived from a study of T-cell reconstitution after alpha-beta-depleted transplantation in children. It was with unique molecular identifiers that the TCRbeta library was prepared. TCRdb recomputed calls from the PCR reads with MiXCR, one row per CDR3 protein. Among under 850,000 distinct CDR3 sequences listed, around 13% were seen once. The material was PBMCs, obtained before TCRalphabeta/CD19-depleted stem cell transplant. This TCR derives from a girl aged 2 to 10 with congenital amegakaryocytic thrombocytopenia, due to receive a stem cell transplant.

CDR3 nucleotides: TGTGCCAGCAGCATGACTAGCGGAATTTACAATGAGCAGTTCTTC. Protein: CASSMTSGIYNEQFF. The chain combines TRBV7-9 with TRBJ2-1; 9 nucleotides line up with TRBD2. The germline V gene has CDR1 SEHNR and CDR2 FQNEAQ (reference sequence). There are 15 residues in the CDR3. The trim removed 5 bases at V and 4 bases at J, leaving 6 bases unmatched.